These 20 T cell receptor beta chains were all obtained from the same sample, sequenced in a study of PD-1 blockade in classical Hodgkin lymphoma. Assay: immunoSEQ multiplex PCR; the TCRdb copy retains only in-frame clones and omits some. The table has approximately 150,000 clones, approximately 81% seen once. The patients all showed relapse after autologous stem cell transplantation, while their brentuximab vedotin exposure varied. The sequencing here drew on peripheral blood mononuclear cells (PBMCs), taken before the second cycle of nivolumab. The origin of the receptors is a human donor with classical Hodgkin lymphoma.

CDR3 DNA sequence: TGTGCCAGCAGCTTAGGGGGGGGCATTGGGTATGGCTACACCTTC. Translation gives CASSLGGGIGYGYTF. This chain joins TRBV7-2 and TRBJ1-2; D is perhaps TRBD1 (6 bases). The CDR3 extends over 15 amino acids. Germline assignment: CDR1 SGHTA and CDR2 FQGNSA. V was shortened by 1 base and J by 5 bases, with 14 bases between the two germline ends.

The V call is TRBV7-8, the J call TRBJ2-1; the match to TRBD2 covers 11 bases. The CDR3 runs to 17 residues. From germline, CDR1 is SGHVS and CDR2 FQNEAQ. After removal of 2 bases from V and 9 bases from J, the junction contained 12 bases not matched to a gene. CDR3 coding DNA: TGTGCCAGCAGCTTAATGTGGCTAGCGGGAGGTGTAAGTGAGCAGTTCTTC. It is translated as CASSLMWLAGGVSEQFF.

This chain's CDR3 is CASSGGLARVEEQYF. The DNA of the CDR3 is TGTGCCAGCAGCGGGGGACTAGCGAGAGTCGAAGAGCAGTACTTC. This rearrangement joins TRBV9 to TRBJ2-7; 10 bases fit TRBD2. This CDR3 contains 15 residues. The V gene end was trimmed by 3 bases and the J gene end by 7 bases; junction bases not matched to a gene: 10. Germline assignment: CDR1 SGDLS and CDR2 YYNGEE.

The rearrangement links TRBV11-2 to TRBJ2-5; D unresolved. Germline V lookup: CDR1 SGHAT, CDR2 FQNNGV. The germline V and J ends were trimmed by 6 bases and 2 bases, with 13 bases remaining between them. The CDR3 length is 14 residues. CDR3 sequence reads: CASRRSTEQETQYF. The CDR3 DNA sequence: TGTGCCAGCAGAAGGAGTACAGAACAAGAGACCCAGTACTTC.

The V and J genes are TRBV4-1 and TRBJ1-2, with a weak D call TRBD1 (5 bases). The CDR3 runs to 14 residues. Trimming left V 0 bases short and J 7 bases short, with 12 bases between. Germline V gene data show CDR1 as MGHRA and CDR2 as YSYEKL. The CDR3 here is CASSQDSGVGGYTF. Written as DNA, the CDR3 is TGCGCCAGCAGCCAAGATTCGGGGGTGGGTGGCTACACCTTC.

The CDR3 DNA sequence: TGTGCCAGCAGCCCTACTGGGGAGGGGCGCGAGGGGACCCAGTACTTC. Residues: CASSPTGEGREGTQYF. The chain combines TRBV28 with TRBJ2-5; 7 nucleotides align to TRBD2. The V gene's germline CDR1 is MDHEN and CDR2 SYDVKM. J was trimmed by 7 bases and V by 6 bases; bases with no gene match: 17. The CDR3 is 16 residues long.

CDR3 sequence reads: CASSPAGTANTGELFF. The CDR3 DNA reads TGTGCCAGCTCACCGGCCGGGACAGCTAACACCGGGGAGCTGTTTTTT. This chain connects TRBV18 to TRBJ2-2; 7 bases agree with TRBD1. V trimming: 3 bases; J trimming: 2 bases; junction bases outside the gene matches: 6. CDR1 and CDR2 (germline): KGHSH, LQKENI. The CDR3 consists of 16 residues.

The chain has TRBV5-4 and TRBJ2-1; the match to TRBD2 covers 14 bases. The CDR3 sequence is 15 residues long. Trimming took 4 bases from V and 9 from J; bases not matched to a gene: 6. In germline, CDR1 is SGHNT, CDR2 YYREEE (reference sequence). The CDR3 loop reads CASSPGLAGDLEQFF. CDR3 in DNA: TGTGCCAGCAGCCCGGGACTAGCGGGAGATCTTGAGCAGTTCTTC.

The gene calls are TRBV2 and TRBJ2-7, with 13 bases lining up with TRBD2. Looked up from germline, CDR1 is SNHLY and CDR2 is FYNNEI. This CDR3 has 14 amino acids. After removal of 6 bases from V and 4 bases from J, the junction contained 3 bases not matched to a gene. In DNA form, the CDR3 reads TGTGCCAGCAGAGGGACTAGCGGGGATTACGAGCAGTACTTC. Translating it yields CASRGTSGDYEQYF. Full variable domain (rest looked up from reference TRBV2 and TRBJ2-7): EPEVTQTPSHQVTQMGQEVILRCVPISNHLYFYWYRQILGQKVEFLVSFYNNEISEKSEIFDDQFSVERPDGSNFTLKIRSTKLEDSAMYFCASRGTSGDYEQYFGPGTRLTVT.

The genes are TRBV7-7 and TRBJ2-5; 7 positions match TRBD1. This CDR3 has 15 residues. The V gene end was trimmed by 5 bases and the J gene end by 4 bases; junction bases not matched to a gene: 10. The germline V gene has CDR1 SSHAT and CDR2 FNYEAQ (reference sequence). The CDR3 loop is CASSLRQGSGETQYF. In DNA form, the CDR3 reads TGTGCCAGCAGCCTCAGACAGGGATCAGGAGAGACCCAGTACTTC.

V usage is TRBV28 and J usage is TRBJ2-1, with D possibly matching TRBD2 (5 bases). V lost 4 bases to trimming and J lost 9 bases, with 19 bases between them. The CDR3 is 15 residues long. Per the germline V gene, CDR1 is MDHEN and CDR2 is SYDVKM. The CDR3 is CASSSQLVFRGEQFF. The CDR3 coding sequence is TGTGCCAGCAGTTCCCAACTAGTCTTCCGCGGTGAGCAGTTCTTC.

V and J are TRBV6-5 and TRBJ1-1, with TRBD1 identical over 8 bases. Trimming removed 6 bases from V and 4 bases from J; junction bases left unmatched: 4. This CDR3 contains 13 residues. The germline gives CDR1 MNHEY, CDR2 SVGAGI. The CDR3 nucleotides are TGTGCCAGCAGGGACAGGGTTCTCACTGAAGCTTTCTTT. Its protein is CASRDRVLTEAFF.

The CDR3 spells CASSYYGDQPQHF. Here the CDR3 DNA reads TGTGCCAGCAGTTACTATGGGGACCAGCCCCAGCATTTT. This sequence joins TRBV6-6 and TRBJ1-5; a possible D gene is TRBD1 (5 bases). Germline V gene lookup returns CDR1 MNHNY and CDR2 SVGAGI (reference sequence). V gave up 1 base and J gave up 7 bases, with 8 bases separating them. The CDR3 sequence is 13 residues long.

The chain recombines TRBV6-6 with TRBJ2-7, with D possibly matching TRBD1 (6 bases). The CDR3 runs 15 residues. The germline V gene encodes CDR1 MNHNY and CDR2 SVGAGI (reference sequence). Trimming cost V 6 bases and J 2 bases, with 17 bases left between them. CDR3 bases: TGTGCCAGCAGCGCACTACAGGGATCCACCTACGAGCAGTACTTC. It specifies CASSALQGSTYEQYF.

This clone occurred a few times. The chain carries TRBV6-1 and TRBJ1-2, with TRBD1 identical over 7 bases. The ends lost 3 bases at V and 5 bases at J; junction bases unmatched: 6. Germline CDR1 is MNHNS and CDR2 is SASEGT. There are 14 residues in the CDR3. DNA for the CDR3: TGTGCCAGCAGTGACGTCGACAGGGTATATGGCTACACCTTC. Translated, it gives CASSDVDRVYGYTF.

This clone was found a few times. The rearrangement uses TRBV7-9 and TRBJ2-5; D gene unclear. This CDR3 is 12 amino acids long. Germline CDR1 SEHNR, CDR2 FQNEAQ (reference sequence). The V gene lost 5 bases and the J gene lost 4 bases, with 8 bases spanning the gap. CDR3 nucleotides: TGTGCCAGCAGCCCGCACGTAGAGACCCAGTACTTC. It is translated as CASSPHVETQYF.

The rearrangement links TRBV7-8 to TRBJ2-3; unclear D gene. CDR3 size: 14 residues. V lost 3 bases, J lost 6 bases, and 13 bases lay in between. CDR1 and CDR2 (germline): SGHVS, FQNEAQ. Written as DNA, the CDR3 is TGTGCCAGCAGCTTCCTTGTTATCAGGGATACGCAGTATTTT. Its protein is CASSFLVIRDTQYF. The complete variable domain, with remaining parts taken from reference TRBV7-8 and TRBJ2-3, reads GAGVSQSPRYKVAKRGQDVALRCDPISGHVSLFWYQQALGQGPEFLTYFQNEAQLDKSGLPSDRFFAERPEGSVSTLKIQRTQQEDSAVYLCASSFLVIRDTQYFGPGTRLTVL.

The chain employs TRBV7-6 and TRBJ2-1, with 9 bases fitting TRBD2. Germline CDR1 and CDR2: SGHVS and FNYEAQ. The ends lost 2 bases at V and 2 bases at J; junction bases unmatched: 7. The CDR3 runs 17 residues. This CDR3 reads CASSLSPAGGTYNEQFF. CDR3 coding DNA: TGTGCCAGCAGCTTATCCCCAGCGGGGGGTACCTACAATGAGCAGTTCTTC.

J is TRBJ1-6 and V is TRBV7-2; 8 bases are shared with TRBD1. V trimming: 3 bases; J trimming: 9 bases; junction bases outside the gene matches: 13. This CDR3 has 17 amino acids. Germline V gene sequence: CDR1 SGHTA, CDR2 FQGNSA. The CDR3 protein is CASSLTMTGAVGSPLHF. CDR3 sequence (DNA): TGTGCCAGCAGCTTGACTATGACAGGGGCGGTTGGTTCACCCCTCCACTTT. The full variable domain, with the rest looked up from reference TRBV7-2 and TRBJ1-6, is GAGVSQSPSNKVTEKGKDVELRCDPISGHTALYWYRQSLGQGLEFLIYFQGNSAPDKSGLPSDRFSAERTGGSVSTLTIQRTQQEDSAVYLCASSLTMTGAVGSPLHFGNGTRLTVT.

At least ten counts were recorded for this clone. The CDR3 sequence is CASSLGPASGSAVDTQYF. DNA of the CDR3: TGTGCCAGCAGCTTGGGCCCCGCTAGCGGGAGTGCGGTAGATACGCAGTATTTT. V usage is TRBV5-4 and J usage is TRBJ2-3; 10 positions match TRBD2. CDR1 and CDR2 from the germline V gene are SGHNT and YYREEE (reference sequence). CDR3 length: 18 residues. After removal of 0 bases from V and 5 bases from J, the junction contained 12 bases not matched to a gene.